This TCR beta chain is from a study of blood T cells in healthy people across ages. Concerning this clonotype: Its antigen is as yet unknown.

Alongside a J-beta primer mix, a sample-barcoded 5' primer served in a second PCR lasting about 7 to 12 cycles. Researchers report that a template-switch adaptor with 12 random nucleotides tagged each cDNA molecule. MiXCR was run by TCRdb on the 5' RACE reads, yielding one entry per CDR3 protein. The sample has about 1.4 million distinct CDR3 sequences, 45% to 70% seen once. CDR1 and CDR2 (germline): SGHVS, FNYEAQ. The CDR3 spans 16 residues. Overall study results and limits: Shifts in expanded clonotypes may have been confounded by donor CMV status, which was unknown.

The sequence was collected from a man aged 18-30 years in good health. V is TRBV7-6 and J is TRBJ2-1; TRBD2 matches at 7 bases. The J call is in doubt because the DNA end fits TRBJ2-7 better. Sequenced input: blood. The CDR3 region is CASSPEGGSSYNEQYF. CDR3 sequence (DNA): TGTGCCAGCAGCCCCGAGGGCGGGAGCTCCTACAATGAGCAGTACTTC.